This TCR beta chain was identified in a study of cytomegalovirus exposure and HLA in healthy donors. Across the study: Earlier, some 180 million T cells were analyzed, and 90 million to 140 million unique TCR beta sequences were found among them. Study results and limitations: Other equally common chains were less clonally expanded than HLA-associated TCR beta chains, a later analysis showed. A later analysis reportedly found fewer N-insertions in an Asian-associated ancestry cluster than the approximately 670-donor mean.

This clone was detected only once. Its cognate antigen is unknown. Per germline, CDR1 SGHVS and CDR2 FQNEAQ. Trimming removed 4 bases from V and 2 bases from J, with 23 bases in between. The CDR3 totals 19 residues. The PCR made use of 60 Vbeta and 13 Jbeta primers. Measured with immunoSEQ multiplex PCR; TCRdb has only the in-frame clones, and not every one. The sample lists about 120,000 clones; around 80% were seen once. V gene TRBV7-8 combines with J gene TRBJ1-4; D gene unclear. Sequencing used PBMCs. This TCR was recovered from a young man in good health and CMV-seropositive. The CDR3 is CASSWEEGSSHMTNEKLFF. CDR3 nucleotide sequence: TGTGCCAGCAGCTGGGAGGAGGGATCCTCCCATATGACTAATGAAAAACTGTTTTTT.